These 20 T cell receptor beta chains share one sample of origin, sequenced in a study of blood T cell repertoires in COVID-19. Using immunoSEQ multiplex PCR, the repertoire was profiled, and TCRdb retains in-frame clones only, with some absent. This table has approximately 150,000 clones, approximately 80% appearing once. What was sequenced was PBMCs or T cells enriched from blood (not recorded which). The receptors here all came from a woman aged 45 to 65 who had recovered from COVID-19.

CDR3 loop: CASSLVGADEQYF. The CDR3 DNA sequence: TGTGCCAGCAGCTTAGTGGGAGCCGACGAGCAGTACTTC. The chain couples TRBV11-2 to TRBJ2-7, with D perhaps matching TRBD2 (5 bases). V was clipped by 1 base and J by 5 bases, with 9 bases between them. The length of the CDR3 is 13 residues. The germline gives CDR1 SGHAT, CDR2 FQNNGV. The full variable domain, in which reference TRBV11-2 and TRBJ2-7 provide the parts outside the CDR3, is EAGVAQSPRYKIIEKRQSVAFWCNPISGHATLYWYQQILGQGPKLLIQFQNNGVVDDSQLPKDRFSAERLKGVDSTLKIQPAKLEDSAVYLCASSLVGADEQYFGPGTRLTVT.

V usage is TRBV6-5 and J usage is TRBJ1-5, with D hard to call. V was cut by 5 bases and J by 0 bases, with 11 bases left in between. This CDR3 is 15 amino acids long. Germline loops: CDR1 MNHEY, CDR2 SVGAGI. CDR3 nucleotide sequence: TGTGCCAGCAGTAACGTCCAGGTTAGCAATCAGCCCCAGCATTTT. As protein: CASSNVQVSNQPQHF.

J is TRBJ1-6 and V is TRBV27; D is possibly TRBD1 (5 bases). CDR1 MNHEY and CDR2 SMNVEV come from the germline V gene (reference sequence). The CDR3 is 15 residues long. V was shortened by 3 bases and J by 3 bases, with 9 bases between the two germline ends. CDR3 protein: CASSFRQNYNSPLHF. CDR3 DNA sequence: TGTGCCAGCAGTTTCCGACAGAACTATAATTCACCCCTCCACTTT.

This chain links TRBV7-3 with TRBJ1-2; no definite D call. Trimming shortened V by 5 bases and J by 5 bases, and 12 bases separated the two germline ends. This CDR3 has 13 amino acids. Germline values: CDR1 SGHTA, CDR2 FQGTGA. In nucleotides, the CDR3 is TGTGCCAGCAGCCCAAACGGGTTATATGGCTACACCTTC. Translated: CASSPNGLYGYTF. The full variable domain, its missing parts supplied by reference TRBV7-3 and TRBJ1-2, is GAGVSQTPSNKVTEKGKYVELRCDPISGHTALYWYRQSLGQGPEFLIYFQGTGAADDSGLPNDRFFAVRPEGSVSTLKIQRTERGDSAVYLCASSPNGLYGYTFGSGTRLTVV.

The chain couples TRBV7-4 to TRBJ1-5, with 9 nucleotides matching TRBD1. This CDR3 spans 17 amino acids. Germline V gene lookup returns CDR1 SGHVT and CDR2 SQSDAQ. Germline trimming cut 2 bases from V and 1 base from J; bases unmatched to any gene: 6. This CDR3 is CASSLNRGRLSNQPQHF. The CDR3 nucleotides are TGTGCCAGCAGCTTAAACAGGGGGCGATTAAGCAATCAGCCCCAGCATTTT.

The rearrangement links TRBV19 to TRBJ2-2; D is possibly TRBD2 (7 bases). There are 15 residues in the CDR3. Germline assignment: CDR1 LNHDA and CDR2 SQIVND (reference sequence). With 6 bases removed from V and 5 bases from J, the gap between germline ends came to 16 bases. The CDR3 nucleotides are TGTGCCAGTAGGTACAGGGAGGGGGAGACCGGGGAGCTGTTTTTT. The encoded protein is CASRYREGETGELFF.

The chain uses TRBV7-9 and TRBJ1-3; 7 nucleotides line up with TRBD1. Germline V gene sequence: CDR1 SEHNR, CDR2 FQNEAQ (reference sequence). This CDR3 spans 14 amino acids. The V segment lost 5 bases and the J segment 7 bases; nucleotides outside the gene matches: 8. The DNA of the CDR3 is TGTGCCAGCAGCCGGGGACAGAGAGTTAACACCATATATTTT. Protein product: CASSRGQRVNTIYF.

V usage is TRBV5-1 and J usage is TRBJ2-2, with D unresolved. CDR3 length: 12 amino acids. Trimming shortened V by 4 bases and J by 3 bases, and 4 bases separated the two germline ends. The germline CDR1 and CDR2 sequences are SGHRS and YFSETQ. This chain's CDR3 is CASSRDTGELFF. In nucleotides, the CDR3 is TGCGCCAGCAGCCGAGACACCGGGGAGCTGTTTTTT.

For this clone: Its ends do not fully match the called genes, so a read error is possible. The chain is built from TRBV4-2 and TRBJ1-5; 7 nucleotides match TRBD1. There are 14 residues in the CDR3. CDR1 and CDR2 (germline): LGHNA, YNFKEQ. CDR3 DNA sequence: TGTGCCAGCAGTCAAGGGGGCTTCAATCAGCCCCAGCATTTT. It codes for CASSQGGFNQPQHF.

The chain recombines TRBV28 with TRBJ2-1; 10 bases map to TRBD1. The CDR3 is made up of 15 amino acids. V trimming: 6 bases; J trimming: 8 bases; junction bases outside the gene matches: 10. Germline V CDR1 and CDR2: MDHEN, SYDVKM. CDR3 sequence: CASRQGGTGAHEQFF. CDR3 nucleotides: TGTGCCAGCAGGCAAGGGGGGACAGGGGCCCATGAGCAGTTCTTC.

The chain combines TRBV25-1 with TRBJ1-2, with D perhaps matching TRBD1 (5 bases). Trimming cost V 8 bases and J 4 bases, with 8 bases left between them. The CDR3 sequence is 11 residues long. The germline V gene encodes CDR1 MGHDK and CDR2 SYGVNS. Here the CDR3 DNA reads TGTGCCAGCGCGGGGCTCTATGGCTACACCTTC. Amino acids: CASAGLYGYTF.

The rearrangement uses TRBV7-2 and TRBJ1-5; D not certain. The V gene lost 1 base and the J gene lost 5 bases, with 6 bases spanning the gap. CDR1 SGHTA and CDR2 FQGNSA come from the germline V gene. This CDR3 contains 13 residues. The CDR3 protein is CASSLGLDQPQHF. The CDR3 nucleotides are TGTGCCAGCAGCTTAGGACTCGATCAGCCCCAGCATTTT.

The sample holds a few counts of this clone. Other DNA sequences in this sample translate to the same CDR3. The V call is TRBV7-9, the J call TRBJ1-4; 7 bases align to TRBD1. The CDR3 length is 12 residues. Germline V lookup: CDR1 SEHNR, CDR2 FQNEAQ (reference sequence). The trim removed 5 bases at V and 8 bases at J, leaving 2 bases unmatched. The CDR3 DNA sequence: TGTGCCAGCAGCCTCAGGGGGGAAAAACTGTTTTTT. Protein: CASSLRGEKLFF.

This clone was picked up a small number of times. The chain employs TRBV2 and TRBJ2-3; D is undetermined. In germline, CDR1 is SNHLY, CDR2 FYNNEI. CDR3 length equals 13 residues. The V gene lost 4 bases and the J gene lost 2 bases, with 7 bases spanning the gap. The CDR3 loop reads CASSAGYTDTQYF. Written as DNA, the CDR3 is TGTGCCAGCAGTGCCGGGTACACAGATACGCAGTATTTT.

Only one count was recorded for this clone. CDR3 residues: CARGTGPRAPLHF. The CDR3 bases are TGTGCCAGGGGGACAGGGCCCCGCGCTCCCCTCCACTTT. The chain couples TRBV2 to TRBJ1-6; 9 nucleotides agree with TRBD1. Germline V gene data show CDR1 as SNHLY and CDR2 as FYNNEI. V was clipped by 9 bases and J by 13 bases; unmatched bases: 10. CDR3 length: 13 amino acids.

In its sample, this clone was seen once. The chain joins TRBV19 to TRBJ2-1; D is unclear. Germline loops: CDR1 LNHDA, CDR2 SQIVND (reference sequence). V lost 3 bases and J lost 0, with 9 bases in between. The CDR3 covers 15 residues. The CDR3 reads CASSILPSSYNEQFF. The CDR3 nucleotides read TGTGCCAGTAGTATTCTGCCTAGCTCCTACAATGAGCAGTTCTTC.

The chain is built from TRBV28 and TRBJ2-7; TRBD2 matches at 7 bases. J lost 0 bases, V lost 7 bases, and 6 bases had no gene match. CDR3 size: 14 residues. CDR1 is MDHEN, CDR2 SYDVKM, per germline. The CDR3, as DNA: TGTGCCAGCACACTAGCGACCAGCTCCTACGAGCAGTACTTC. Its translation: CASTLATSSYEQYF.

The CDR3 protein is CASSRDRVHAGNTIYF. CDR3 nucleotides: TGTGCCAGCAGCCGGGACAGGGTTCATGCTGGAAACACCATATATTTT. The rearrangement links TRBV9 to TRBJ1-3, with 9 bases identical to TRBD1. The CDR3 extends over 16 amino acids. The J segment lost 2 bases and the V segment lost 4 bases, leaving 7 bases of the junction unmatched. Looked up from germline, CDR1 is SGDLS and CDR2 is YYNGEE.

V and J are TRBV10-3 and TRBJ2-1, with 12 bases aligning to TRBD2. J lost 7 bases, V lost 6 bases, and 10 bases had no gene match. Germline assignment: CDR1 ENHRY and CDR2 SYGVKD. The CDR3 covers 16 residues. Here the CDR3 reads CAISFGLAGLQNEQFF. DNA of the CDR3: TGTGCCATCAGCTTCGGACTAGCGGGGTTACAAAATGAGCAGTTCTTC.

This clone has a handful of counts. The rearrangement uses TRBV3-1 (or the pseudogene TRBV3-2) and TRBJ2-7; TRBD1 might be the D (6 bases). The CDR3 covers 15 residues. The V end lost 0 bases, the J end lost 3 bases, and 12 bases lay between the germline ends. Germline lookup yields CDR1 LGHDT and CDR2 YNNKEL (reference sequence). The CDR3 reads CASSQDPRTDYEQYF. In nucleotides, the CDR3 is TGTGCCAGCAGCCAAGATCCAAGGACAGACTACGAGCAGTACTTC.